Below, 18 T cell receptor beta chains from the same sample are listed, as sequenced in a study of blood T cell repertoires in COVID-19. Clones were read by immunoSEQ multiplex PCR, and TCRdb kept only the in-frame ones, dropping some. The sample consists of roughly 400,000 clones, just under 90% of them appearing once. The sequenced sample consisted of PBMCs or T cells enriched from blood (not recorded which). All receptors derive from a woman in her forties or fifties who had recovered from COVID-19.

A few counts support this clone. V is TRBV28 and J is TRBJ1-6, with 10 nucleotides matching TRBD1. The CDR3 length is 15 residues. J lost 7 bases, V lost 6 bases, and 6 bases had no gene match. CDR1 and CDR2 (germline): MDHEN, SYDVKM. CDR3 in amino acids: CASSLDRGGNSPLHF. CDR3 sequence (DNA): TGTGCCAGCAGCTTGGACAGGGGGGGAAATTCACCCCTCCACTTT.

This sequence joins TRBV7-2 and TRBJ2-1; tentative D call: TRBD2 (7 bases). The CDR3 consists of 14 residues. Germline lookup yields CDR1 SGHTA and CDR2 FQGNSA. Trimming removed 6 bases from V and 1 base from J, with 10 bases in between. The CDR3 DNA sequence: TGTGCCAGCAGGGGGGGGCCGTCCTACAATGAGCAGTTCTTC. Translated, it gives CASRGGPSYNEQFF.

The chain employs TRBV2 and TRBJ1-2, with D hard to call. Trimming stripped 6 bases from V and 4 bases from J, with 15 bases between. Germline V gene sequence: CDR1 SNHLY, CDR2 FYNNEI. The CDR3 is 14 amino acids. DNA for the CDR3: TGTGCCAGCAGCCGGGAGAACACCCGCTATGGCTACACCTTC. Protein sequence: CASSRENTRYGYTF.

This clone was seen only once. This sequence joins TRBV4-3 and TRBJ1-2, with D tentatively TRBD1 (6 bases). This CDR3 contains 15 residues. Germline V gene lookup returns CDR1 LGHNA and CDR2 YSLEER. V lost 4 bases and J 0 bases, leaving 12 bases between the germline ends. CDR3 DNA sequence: TGCGCCAGCAGCCCGGCGACAGGTTCTAACTATGGCTACACCTTC. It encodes CASSPATGSNYGYTF.

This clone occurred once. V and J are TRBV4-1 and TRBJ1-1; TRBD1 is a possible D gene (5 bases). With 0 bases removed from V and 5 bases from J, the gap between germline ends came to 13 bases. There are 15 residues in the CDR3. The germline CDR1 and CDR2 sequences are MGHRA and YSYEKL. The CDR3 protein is CASSQDLQGRTEAFF. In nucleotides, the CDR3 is TGCGCCAGCAGCCAAGATTTGCAGGGAAGGACTGAAGCTTTCTTT.

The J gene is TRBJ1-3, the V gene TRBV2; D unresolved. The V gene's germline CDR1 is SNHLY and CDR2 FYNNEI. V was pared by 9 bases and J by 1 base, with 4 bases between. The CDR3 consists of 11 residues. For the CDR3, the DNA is TGTGCCAGGGAGTCTGGAAACACCATATATTTT. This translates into CARESGNTIYF.

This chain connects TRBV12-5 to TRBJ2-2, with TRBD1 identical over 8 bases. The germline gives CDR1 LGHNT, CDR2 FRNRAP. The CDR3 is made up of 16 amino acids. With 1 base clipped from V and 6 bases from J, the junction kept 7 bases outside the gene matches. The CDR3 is CASGLAAGQGSGELFF. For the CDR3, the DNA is TGTGCTAGTGGTTTGGCTGCCGGACAGGGCTCCGGGGAGCTGTTTTTT. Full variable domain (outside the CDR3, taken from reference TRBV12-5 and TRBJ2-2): DARVTQTPRHKVTEMGQEVTMRCQPILGHNTVFWYRQTMMQGLELLAYFRNRAPLDDSGMPKDRFSAEMPDATLATLKIQPSEPRDSAVYFCASGLAAGQGSGELFFGEGSRLTVL.

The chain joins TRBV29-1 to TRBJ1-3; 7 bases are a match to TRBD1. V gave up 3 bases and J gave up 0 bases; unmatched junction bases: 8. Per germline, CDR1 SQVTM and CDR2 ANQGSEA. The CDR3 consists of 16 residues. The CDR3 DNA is TGCAGCGTTGACAGGGACAGAGGCAACTCTGGAAACACCATATATTTT. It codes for CSVDRDRGNSGNTIYF. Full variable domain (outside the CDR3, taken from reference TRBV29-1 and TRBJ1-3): SAVISQKPSRDICQRGTSLTIQCQVDSQVTMMFWYRQQPGQSLTLIATANQGSEATYESGFVIDKFPISRPNLTFSTLTVSNMSPEDSSIYLCSVDRDRGNSGNTIYFGEGSWLTVV.

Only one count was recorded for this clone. CDR3 amino acids: CASSLGGGTGELFF. The CDR3 region has the DNA TGTGCCAGCAGCTTAGGGGGGGGCACCGGGGAGCTGTTTTTT. The chain couples TRBV5-4 to TRBJ2-2; possible D gene TRBD2, 7 bases. The CDR3 is 14 amino acids. With 2 bases removed from V and 4 bases from J, the gap between germline ends came to 9 bases. The germline V gene has CDR1 SGHNT and CDR2 YYREEE (reference sequence).

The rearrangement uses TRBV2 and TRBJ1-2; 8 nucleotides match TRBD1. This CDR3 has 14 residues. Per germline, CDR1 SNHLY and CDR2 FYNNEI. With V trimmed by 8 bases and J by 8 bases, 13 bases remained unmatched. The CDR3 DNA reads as TGTGCCAGCGGGGCCTCGGGACAGGCTTTCGGCTACACCTTC. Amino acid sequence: CASGASGQAFGYTF. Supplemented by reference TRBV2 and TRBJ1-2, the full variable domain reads EPEVTQTPSHQVTQMGQEVILRCVPISNHLYFYWYRQILGQKVEFLVSFYNNEISEKSEIFDDQFSVERPDGSNFTLKIRSTKLEDSAMYFCASGASGQAFGYTFGSGTRLTVV.

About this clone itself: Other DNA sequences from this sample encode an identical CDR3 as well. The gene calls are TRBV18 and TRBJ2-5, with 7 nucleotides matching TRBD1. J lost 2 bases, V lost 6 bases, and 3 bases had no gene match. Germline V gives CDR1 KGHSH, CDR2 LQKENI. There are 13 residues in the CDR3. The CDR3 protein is CASSPGQQETQYF. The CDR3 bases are TGTGCCAGCTCCCCGGGACAGCAAGAGACCCAGTACTTC.

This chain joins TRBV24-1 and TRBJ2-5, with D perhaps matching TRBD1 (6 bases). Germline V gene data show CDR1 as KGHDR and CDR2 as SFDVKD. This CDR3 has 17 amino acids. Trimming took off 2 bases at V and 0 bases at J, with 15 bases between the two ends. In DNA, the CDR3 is TGTGCCACCAGTGATTCAACAGGGCCTTGGGACCAAGAGACCCAGTACTTC. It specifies CATSDSTGPWDQETQYF.

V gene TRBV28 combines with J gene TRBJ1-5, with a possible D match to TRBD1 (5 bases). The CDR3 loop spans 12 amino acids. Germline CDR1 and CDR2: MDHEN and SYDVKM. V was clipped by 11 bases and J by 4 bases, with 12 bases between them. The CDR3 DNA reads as TGTGCCTGTTGGGGCCAGAATCAGCCCCAGCATTTT. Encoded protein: CACWGQNQPQHF.

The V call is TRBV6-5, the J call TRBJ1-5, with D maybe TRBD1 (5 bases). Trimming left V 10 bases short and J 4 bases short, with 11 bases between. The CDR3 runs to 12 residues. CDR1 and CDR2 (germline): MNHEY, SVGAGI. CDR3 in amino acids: CANGGGNQPQHF. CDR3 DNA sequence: TGTGCCAACGGGGGGGGGAATCAGCCCCAGCATTTT.

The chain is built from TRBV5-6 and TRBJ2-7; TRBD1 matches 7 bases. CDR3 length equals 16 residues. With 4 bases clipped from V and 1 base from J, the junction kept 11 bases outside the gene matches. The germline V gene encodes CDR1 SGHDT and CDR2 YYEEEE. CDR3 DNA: TGTGCCAGCAGCGTGAGAGGGGGCGCATCATCCTACGAGCAGTACTTC. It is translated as CASSVRGGASSYEQYF.

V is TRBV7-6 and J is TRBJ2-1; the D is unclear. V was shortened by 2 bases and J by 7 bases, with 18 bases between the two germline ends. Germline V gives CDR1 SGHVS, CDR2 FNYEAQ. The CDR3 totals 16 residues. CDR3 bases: TGTGCCAGCAGCTTACCGACGGGTCCAGCGTTAAATGAGCAGTTCTTC. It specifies CASSLPTGPALNEQFF.

The CDR3 loop reads CASSPSSYNSPLHF. CDR3 nucleotides: TGTGCCAGCAGCCCTAGCTCCTATAATTCACCCCTCCACTTT. The V and J genes are TRBV14 and TRBJ1-6; no definite D call. Trimming removed 4 bases from V and 0 bases from J, with 4 bases in between. There are 14 residues in the CDR3. CDR1 is SGHDN, CDR2 FVKESK, per germline. The whole variable domain, remainder taken from reference TRBV14 and TRBJ1-6, is EAGVTQFPSHSVIEKGQTVTLRCDPISGHDNLYWYRRVMGKEIKFLLHFVKESKQDESGMPNNRFLAERTGGTYSTLKVQPAELEDSGVYFCASSPSSYNSPLHFGNGTRLTVT.

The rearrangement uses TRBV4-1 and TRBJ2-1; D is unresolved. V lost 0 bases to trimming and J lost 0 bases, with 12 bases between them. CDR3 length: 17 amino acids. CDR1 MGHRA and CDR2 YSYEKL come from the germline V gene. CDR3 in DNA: TGCGCCAGCAGCCAAGATCAAGTCAGAAGCTCCTACAATGAGCAGTTCTTC. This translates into CASSQDQVRSSYNEQFF.